The following is a T cell receptor (beta chain) sequence with its context. The authors' processing: The authors estimated nucleated cell counts from reference gene primer amplification. Assay: immunoSEQ multiplex PCR; the TCRdb copy retains only in-frame clones and omits some. V, J and clone size were drawn from that table, and D and trimming were deduced from the DNA. The sample has approximately 140,000 clones, around 86% seen once. V gave up 2 bases and J gave up 7 bases, with 13 bases separating them. CDR3 length: 14 residues. Germline V CDR1 and CDR2: SGHNT, YYREEE (reference sequence). The data were obtained in a study of blood T cell repertoires in COVID-19. The overall study: T cells, B-cell-depleted T cells, or PBMCs supplied cDNA or gDNA.

This chain connects TRBV5-4 to TRBJ2-1, with unresolved D. This clonotype originated in a man older than 75 with acute or convalescent COVID-19. Sequences were obtained from peripheral blood. The CDR3 loop reads CASSFGGSVNEQFF. DNA for the CDR3: TGTGCCAGCAGCTTTGGCGGCTCTGTAAATGAGCAGTTCTTC.